This T cell receptor (beta chain) was obtained from a study of radiotherapy plus CTLA-4 blockade in lung cancer. TCRdb's table, derived via immunoSEQ multiplex PCR, lists solely in-frame clones and lacks some. The table has tens of thousands of clones, 85% seen once. This CDR3 has 15 residues. The V gene's germline CDR1 is MNHNS and CDR2 SASEGT. Trimming stripped 8 bases from V and 0 bases from J, with 15 bases between. The sample was peripheral blood, taken from a patient treated with radiotherapy plus ipilimumab. This chain links TRBV6-1 with TRBJ2-3; possibly TRBD1 for D (5 bases). This TCR came from a human donor with non-small cell lung cancer whose response to radiotherapy plus ipilimumab could not be evaluated. CDR3 DNA: TGTGCCAGCCGGGCAAGGACACCTAGCACAGATACGCAGTATTTT. This encodes CASRARTPSTDTQYF.